This record covers a single T cell receptor beta chain. This CDR3 is also generated by other DNA sequences in the sample. Sequenced by immunoSEQ multiplex PCR; TCRdb stores in-frame clones only, minus some. The sample lists roughly 2.2 million clones, 80% to 95% occurring once. These data belong to a study of shared clonotypes between healthy human individuals. Input material: naive CD4+ T cells from PBMCs. Sample subset: CD45RA+ positively selected. This sequence originates from a man aged 18-30 years in good health. Some clones in this sample may be carry-over from other donors' samples.

CDR3 in DNA: TGTGCCAGCAGCCAGGGACTAGCGGTGAACACCGGGGAGCTGTTTTTT. Amino acid sequence: CASSQGLAVNTGELFF. The chain joins TRBV4-2 to TRBJ2-2; 11 bases are shared with TRBD2. J lost 1 base, V lost 3 bases, and 1 base had no gene match. This CDR3 contains 16 residues. Per the germline V gene, CDR1 is LGHNA and CDR2 is YNFKEQ.